The next 10 T cell receptor beta chains were all read from a single sample in a study of regulatory T cells in long-lasting Graves disease. The TCR beta library used iRepertoire HTBI primers with Arm-PCR amplification of CDR3. MiXCR, applied by TCRdb to the multiplex PCR reads, yields one record per CDR3 protein. The repertoire includes about 540,000 distinct CDR3 sequences, approximately 13% of them detected once, and under 10% sits in the top ten. The time point was: newly diagnosed GD, antithyroid drugs for less than 3 months. Generation of the TCR library employed RNA extracted from PBMCs. These data also featured in a second study, about T cells in Graves' hyperthyroidism and ophthalmopathy.

The sample here was peripheral blood mononuclear cells (PBMCs), taken at new diagnosis, from a patient treated with antithyroid drugs. The source is a man aged 25-45 years with Graves disease.

This clonotype occurred many times. The gene calls are TRBV28 and TRBJ2-4; 10 nucleotides match TRBD2. J gave up 1 base and V 4 bases, and 7 bases lay outside the gene matches. The CDR3 runs 17 residues. From germline, CDR1 is MDHEN and CDR2 SYDVKM. CDR3 amino acids: CASSSSGSGLAKNIQYF. CDR3 bases: TGTGCCAGCAGTTCTAGCGGGAGTGGGTTGGCCAAAAACATTCAGTACTTC.

This rearrangement joins TRBV7-3 to TRBJ2-1, with TRBD2 matching 8 bases. The trim removed 5 bases at V and 6 bases at J, leaving 9 bases unmatched. The germline gives CDR1 SGHTA, CDR2 FQGTGA. This CDR3 contains 15 residues. The CDR3 spells CASSPSAGGFNEQFF. CDR3 nucleotide sequence: TGTGCCAGCAGCCCCTCGGCGGGAGGATTCAATGAGCAGTTCTTC.

This clonotype was observed many times. This rearrangement joins TRBV12-3 or TRBV12-4 to TRBJ1-4; TRBD1 aligns across 7 bases. The CDR3 is 17 residues long. The ends lost 6 bases at V and 0 bases at J; junction bases unmatched: 10. CDR3 DNA: TGTGCCAGCAGCAGACAGGGATACTTTGCAACTAATGAAAAACTGTTTTTT. Amino acid sequence: CASSRQGYFATNEKLFF.

Remarks on this clonotype: A much larger clone sits a single nucleotide away, making a read error possible. The chain couples TRBV12-3 or TRBV12-4 to TRBJ2-7, with TRBD2 matching 7 bases. CDR3 length equals 15 residues. V was pared by 2 bases and J by 10 bases, with 14 bases of the junction left unmatched. The CDR3 reads CASSLWGDYQESQYF. The CDR3 DNA reads TGTGCCAGCAGTTTATGGGGGGACTACCAAGAGTCCCAGTACTTC.

As concerns this clonotype: A much larger clone differs from this one at a single base, so this may be a read error. J is TRBJ1-2 and V is TRBV6-5; possible D gene TRBD1, 5 bases. Germline-derived CDR1 and CDR2 are MNHEY and SVGAGI. CDR3 length: 15 amino acids. CDR3 loop: CAGSSIGATPYGYTF. The CDR3 region has the DNA TGTGCCGGCAGTTCGATAGGGGCAACTCCCTATGGCTACACCTTC.

For this clonotype: An end of the junction differs from the germline gene, which may be a read error. The chain joins TRBV19 to TRBJ1-1, with a weak D call TRBD1 (6 bases). CDR1 and CDR2 from the germline V gene are LNHDA and SQIVND (reference sequence). CDR3 length: 13 residues. CDR3 DNA: TGTGCCAGTAGGCCTACAGGGAACACTAAAGCTTTCTTT. Protein product: CASRPTGNTKAFF.

Ten or more counts support this clonotype. The chain couples TRBV28 to TRBJ1-2; D is undetermined. The CDR3 has 13 amino acids. Germline loops: CDR1 MDHEN, CDR2 SYDVKM. V lost 3 bases and J 1 base, leaving 6 bases between the germline ends. DNA for the CDR3: TGTGCCAGCAGTTTGCGGGATAACTATGGCTACACCTTC. Protein sequence: CASSLRDNYGYTF.

The V gene is TRBV10-2, the J gene TRBJ1-1; TRBD1 matches 9 bases. The trim removed 6 bases at V and 5 bases at J, leaving 16 bases unmatched. CDR3 length equals 17 residues. Germline V gene lookup returns CDR1 WSHSY and CDR2 SAAADI. CDR3 nucleotide sequence: TGCGCCAGCAGAGTAGCTAGAACAGGGGGCGTGGATACTGAAGCTTTCTTT. Protein: CASRVARTGGVDTEAFF.

This clonotype was counted many times. The J gene is TRBJ1-3, the V gene TRBV24-1; the D is unclear. Germline V gives CDR1 KGHDR, CDR2 SFDVKD. V dropped 3 bases and J dropped 3 bases, with 2 bases sitting between them. The CDR3 consists of 12 residues. The CDR3 loop is CATSDSGNTIYF. CDR3 nucleotides: TGTGCCACCAGTGATAGTGGAAACACCATATATTTT.

In regard to this clonotype: A clone one base away is much larger, so this may be a read error. V usage is TRBV7-2 and J usage is TRBJ2-1; D ambiguous. The ends were cut back, 5 bases at V and 0 bases at J, with 17 bases in the middle. Germline V lookup: CDR1 SGHTA, CDR2 FQGNSA. The CDR3 contains 17 residues. This CDR3 is CASSPIWVMGSYNEQFF. The CDR3 nucleotides read TGTGCCAGCAGCCCGATCTGGGTGATGGGCTCCTACAATGAGCAGTTCTTC.